This entry concerns a single T cell receptor (beta chain). This clonotype has a handful of counts. The clone's antigen remains unknown. Nothing much larger sits one base from this clone, and base qualities are not available. Systemically healthy Caucasian individuals from Russia, 35 to 50 in total and aged about 6 to 95 years, were included as donors. Approximately 10 milliliters of peripheral blood were collected from each donor into EDTA-treated Vacutainer tubes. Ficoll-Paque density-gradient centrifugation was used to isolate PBMCs, with at least 6 million per sample. Total RNA was extracted from PBMCs with Trizol reagent, with at least 5 micrograms obtained per sample. Naive CD45RAhigh/CD27high T cell percentages were measured by flow cytometry on a PBMC aliquot from every donor. The data were obtained in a study of blood T cells in healthy people across ages (dated by TCRdb to the mid-2010s). A note on the overall study: In model experiments, template switching captured roughly one uniquely barcoded TCR beta cDNA molecule for every two T cells. Two additional independent replicas of 1 million unique cDNA reads from the same blood draw were analyzed for two donors (one aged 18 to 29 and one aged 80 or older). Four age groups were formed from the donors: young (average about 16 years), middle-aged (more than 35), aged (around 62) and long-lived (more than 75). To avoid experimental bias, donors of different ages were spread randomly across the sequencing lanes. To track age-related changes in TCR beta repertoire diversity, the study relied on deep sequencing normalized with unique cDNA molecular identifiers.

The library was obtained by 5' RACE. Sequenced using an Illumina HiSeq 2500. A second PCR of about 7 to 12 cycles was run with a J-beta primer mix and a sample-barcoded 5' primer. Each TCR beta cDNA molecule received a unique molecular identifier from a template-switch 5' adaptor carrying 12 random nucleotides. Each sample yielded at least 2.5 million CDR3-containing paired-end reads. First-strand cDNA was synthesized from all RNA with the Mint cDNA synthesis kit, primed by a TRBC-specific oligonucleotide. All cDNA was treated with uracil-DNA glycosylase and then went through a first 18-cycle PCR with the universal primers M1SS and BC2_uni_R. The original methods were these. For normalization, 1 million high-quality reads, each with a distinct molecular identifier, were randomly selected from each sample. Instead of being binned into consensus sequences, reads with shared molecular identifiers were discarded. CDR3 identification, clonotype clustering and error correction used MiTCR with a Q25 quality threshold and the strictest error-elimination algorithm. A nonparametric unseen species model with Euler transformation was used to estimate lower-bound total TCR beta diversity. TCRdb applied fastp at Q25 and MiXCR to the public reads, then kept only in-frame beta chains. Rows are unified per CDR3 protein, each entry keeping the most common DNA and genes. The V and J calls here are based on TCRdb, not the publication. This sample is represented by approximately 1.5 million distinct CDR3 sequences; almost 35% of them were singletons. Around 10% of the sample comes from the top ten.

What the authors observed across the whole study: As age increased, observed TCR beta diversity per million T cells dropped in a roughly linear way, and a significant reduction was already evident by age 40. Compared with the aged group, the long-lived group had more naive CD4+ T cells, fewer expanded clones and increased TCR diversity, a pattern suggesting age selection. The percentage of naive T cells measured by flow cytometry correlated strongly with observed TCR beta diversity. Estimates of total diversity based on one million sequenced T cells were considered lower bounds and underestimates. Donor CMV infection status was unknown, potentially confounding age-related changes in expanded clonotypes. Bulk unsorted PBMC profiling prevented conclusive comparison of naive and antigen-experienced compartments.

The CDR3 goes from the cysteine to the phenylalanine over 13 residues. CDR3 DNA only is kept here, 39 bases in frame from base 1. V was cut back by 3 bases and J by 2 bases, leaving a gap of 10 bases between them. CDR1 and CDR2, per the germline V gene (reference sequence), are GTSNPN and SVGIG. This chain joins TRBV30 to TRBJ1-2; the D gene cannot be named for sure. The sequence derives from a woman aged 25 to 39 in good health. The sequencing sample was made of blood. The CDR3 has the sequence CAWRGHGNYGYTF. Read as DNA, the sequence is TGTGCCTGGAGGGGCCATGGGAACTATGGCTACACCTTC.